Below, one T cell receptor (beta chain) is given with its context. The target of this receptor is not known. The input lacks base qualities; no much larger clone sits a single base away. This sample was included in a study of T cells after yellow fever vaccination (dated by TCRdb to the late 2010s). In the study overall: Libraries from fractions with low cell numbers were prepared with the SMART-Seq v4 Ultra Low Input RNA kit. To track T-cell clones before and after primary and booster YFV17D yellow fever vaccination, bulk TCR alpha and beta repertoires were sequenced longitudinally. Two healthy male donors made up the cohort, one aged 18 to 29 years and the other aged 30 to 39 years. Bulk PBMC replicates and cell subsets were isolated from blood drawn at multiple timepoints before and after both primary and secondary immunization. Broad study findings and their caveats: A small fraction of clonotypes appeared in both the CD4 and CD8 compartments, likely as a result of convergent recombination. Because only a couple of donors were included in the study, the extent to which the findings can be generalized is limited. Computational filtering was needed because FACS-sorted repertoires could contain abundant contaminating clonotypes from the bulk population. Compared with the primary T-cell response, the secondary T-cell response was weaker but faster, peaking on day 5 rather than day 15. Most clones expanded after primary vaccination were re-detected after the booster (almost 97% of CD4 and 80% to 90% of CD8), suggesting broad memory maintenance.

V and J are truncated by 3 bases and 2 bases respectively, leaving an intervening sequence of 17 bases. The germline V gene (reference sequence) supplies CDR1 LNHDA and CDR2 SQIVND. From the cysteine through the phenylalanine, the CDR3 covers 16 amino acids. This entry keeps only the CDR3 DNA: 48 bases, framed from base 1. Per the publication, the treatment or condition label means: live attenuated yellow fever vaccine strain. At each blood-draw timepoint, two biological replicates of bulk PBMCs were obtained. A standard Ficoll-Paque protocol was used to isolate PBMCs from peripheral blood. RNA was extracted with TriZol from bulk PBMCs, CD4 and CD8 fractions, and dextramer-positive and dextramer-negative fractions. TCR cDNA was synthesized by 5'RACE template switching, which introduced a universal primer site and unique molecular identifiers. Priming for cDNA synthesis came from both the TCR alpha and TCR beta constant segments. Library amplification used two PCR steps, and the second PCR step added sample barcodes and sequencing adapters. Sequencing of libraries was done on Illumina HiSeq 2500 (2x100 bp) or NovaSeq (2x150 bp). As for the original processing: Reads were demultiplexed and collapsed into UMI consensus sequences with MIGEC, and V(D)J alignment was performed with MiXCR. Vaccine-responding clonotypes were defined with edgeR using replicate PBMC samples, requiring FDR below 0.01 and a log2 fold change above 5 up to day 15. CD4 or CD8 identity was assigned to each bulk clonotype according to whether the clonotype was present at higher abundance in the sequenced CD4 repertoire or the sequenced CD8 repertoire. TCRdb applied fastp at Q25 and MiXCR to the public reads, then kept only in-frame beta chains. Rows with a matching CDR3 protein are joined into one entry that keeps the most common DNA and genes. The V and J calls follow TCRdb's processing rather than the paper's. Within this sample are 510,000 or so distinct CDR3 sequences, with approximately 21% of them counted one time only. The ten largest clones take up roughly 13% of the sample.

The sequence links TRBV19 to TRBJ2-7; tentative D gene TRBD2, with 5 bases matching. The sample consisted of PBMCs, taken 15 days after the yellow fever booster vaccination. This TCR derives from a man younger than 40 who received the YFV17D yellow fever vaccine. The CDR3 in this case is CASSIATPRGPYEQYF. The nucleotide sequence is given as TGTGCCAGTAGTATCGCCACCCCCCGGGGTCCCTACGAGCAGTACTTC.